A selection of T cell receptor beta chains follows, all from one sample in a study of shared clonotypes between healthy human individuals. Produced via immunoSEQ multiplex PCR; TCRdb's table is partial and in-frame only. This table has 550,000 to 700,000 clones, 73% appearing once. The sample taken for sequencing was memory CD4+ T cells sorted from blood. The receptors were gathered from a woman in her twenties or thirties in good health. The CDR3 runs from the conserved cysteine through the conserved F or W. The order of the fields is J gene, V gene, clone size, D gene, CDR3 protein, CDR3 DNA. The D gene is left open where the match is weak. A clone size is listed for some rows: how often the clone was seen (once, few, many), or a class if it is expanded.

J gene: TRBJ1-5
V gene: TRBV10-3
clone size: .
D gene: .
CDR3 protein: CAISDGSNQPQHF
CDR3 DNA: TGTGCCATCAGTGATGGAAGTAATCAGCCCCAGCATTTT

J gene: TRBJ1-5
V gene: TRBV6-1
clone size: few
D gene: .
CDR3 protein: CASSEFMGGNQPQHF
CDR3 DNA: TGTGCCAGCAGTGAGTTTATGGGTGGCAATCAGCCCCAGCATTTT

J gene: TRBJ2-7
V gene: TRBV5-1
clone size: few
D gene: TRBD1
CDR3 protein: CASSAWTGPSLEQYF
CDR3 DNA: TGCGCCAGCAGCGCCTGGACAGGACCGAGTTTGGAGCAGTACTTC

J gene: TRBJ2-2
V gene: TRBV5-1
clone size: .
D gene: .
CDR3 protein: CASSKLGLANTGELFF
CDR3 DNA: TGCGCCAGCAGCAAGCTGGGGCTAGCGAACACCGGGGAGCTGTTTTTT

J gene: TRBJ1-4
V gene: TRBV19
clone size: many
D gene: .
CDR3 protein: CATSQVDEKLFF
CDR3 DNA: TGTGCCACTTCACAGGTGGATGAAAAACTGTTTTTT

J gene: TRBJ2-7
V gene: TRBV28
clone size: .
D gene: .
CDR3 protein: CASTRDLRGEQYF
CDR3 DNA: TGTGCCAGCACCCGGGACTTACGGGGAGAGCAGTACTTC

J gene: TRBJ1-3
V gene: TRBV4-1
clone size: .
D gene: .
CDR3 protein: CASSQFPLGQSGNTIYF
CDR3 DNA: TGCGCCAGCAGCCAATTCCCCCTCGGGCAATCCGGAAACACCATATATTTT

J gene: TRBJ2-5
V gene: TRBV29-1
clone size: .
D gene: TRBD2
CDR3 protein: CSVERYSGSQTQYF
CDR3 DNA: TGCAGCGTTGAACGATATAGCGGGAGCCAGACCCAGTACTTC

J gene: TRBJ2-5
V gene: TRBV6-5
clone size: .
D gene: TRBD1
CDR3 protein: CASSRTGVGGETQYF
CDR3 DNA: TGTGCCAGCAGCAGGACAGGGGTTGGAGGGGAGACCCAGTACTTC

J gene: TRBJ2-5
V gene: TRBV6-5
clone size: many
D gene: TRBD1
CDR3 protein: CASSEDRGRETQYF
CDR3 DNA: TGTGCCAGCAGTGAGGACAGGGGGCGAGAGACCCAGTACTTC

J gene: TRBJ1-2
V gene: TRBV5-4
clone size: .
D gene: .
CDR3 protein: CASSLAGKSDGYTF
CDR3 DNA: TGTGCCAGCAGCTTGGCGGGGAAAAGCGATGGCTACACCTTC

J gene: TRBJ1-2
V gene: TRBV6-6
clone size: once
D gene: TRBD1
CDR3 protein: CASSYAPGTGGAGYTF
CDR3 DNA: TGTGCCAGCAGTTACGCACCCGGGACAGGGGGCGCTGGCTACACCTTC

J gene: TRBJ1-1
V gene: TRBV4-2
clone size: once
D gene: .
CDR3 protein: CASTKDWDRRNTEAFF
CDR3 DNA: TGTGCCAGCACAAAAGACTGGGACCGGAGGAATACTGAAGCTTTCTTT

J gene: TRBJ1-5
V gene: TRBV19
clone size: .
D gene: .
CDR3 protein: CASSIAGGGQPQHF
CDR3 DNA: TGTGCCAGTAGTATAGCTGGGGGCGGTCAGCCCCAGCATTTT

J gene: TRBJ1-2
V gene: TRBV4-2
clone size: few
D gene: TRBD1
CDR3 protein: CASSHREGGDYGYTF
CDR3 DNA: TGTGCCAGCAGCCACCGTGAAGGGGGCGACTATGGCTACACCTTC

J gene: TRBJ2-2
V gene: TRBV5-1
clone size: few
D gene: TRBD2
CDR3 protein: CASSFASGSRNTGELFF
CDR3 DNA: TGCGCCAGCAGCTTCGCTAGCGGGAGTAGAAACACCGGGGAGCTGTTTTTT

J gene: TRBJ2-1
V gene: TRBV10-1
clone size: once
D gene: TRBD2
CDR3 protein: CAIETSGEFF
CDR3 DNA: TGCGCCATCGAGACTAGCGGGGAGTTCTTC

J gene: TRBJ2-3
V gene: TRBV14
clone size: once
D gene: .
CDR3 protein: CASSQDTNRASTDTQYF
CDR3 DNA: TGTGCCAGCAGCCAAGATACTAACAGGGCGAGCACAGATACGCAGTATTTT